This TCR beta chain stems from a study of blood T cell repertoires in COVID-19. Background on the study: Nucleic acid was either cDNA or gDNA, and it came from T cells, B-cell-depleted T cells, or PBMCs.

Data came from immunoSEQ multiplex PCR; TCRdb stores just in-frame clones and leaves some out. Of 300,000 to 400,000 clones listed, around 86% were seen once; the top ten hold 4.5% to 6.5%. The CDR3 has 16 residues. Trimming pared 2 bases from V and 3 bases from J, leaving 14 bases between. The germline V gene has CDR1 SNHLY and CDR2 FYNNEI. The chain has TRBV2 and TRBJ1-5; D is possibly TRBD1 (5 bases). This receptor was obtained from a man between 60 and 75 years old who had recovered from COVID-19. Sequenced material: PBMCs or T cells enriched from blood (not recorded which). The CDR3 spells CASSESYPGYNQPQHF. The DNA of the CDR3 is TGTGCCAGCAGTGAATCTTACCCAGGGTACAATCAGCCCCAGCATTTT.